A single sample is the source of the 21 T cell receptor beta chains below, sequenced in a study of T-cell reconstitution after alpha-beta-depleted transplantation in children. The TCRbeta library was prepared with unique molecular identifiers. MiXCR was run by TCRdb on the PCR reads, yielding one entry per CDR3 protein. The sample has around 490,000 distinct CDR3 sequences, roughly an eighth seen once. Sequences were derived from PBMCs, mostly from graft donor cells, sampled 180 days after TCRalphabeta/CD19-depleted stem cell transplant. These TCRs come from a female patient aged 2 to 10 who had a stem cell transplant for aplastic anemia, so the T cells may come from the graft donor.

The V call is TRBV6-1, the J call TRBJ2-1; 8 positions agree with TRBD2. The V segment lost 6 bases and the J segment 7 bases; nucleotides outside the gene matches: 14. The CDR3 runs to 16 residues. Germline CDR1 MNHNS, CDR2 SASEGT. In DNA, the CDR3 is TGTGCCAGCAGCCTCCTGAGCGGGAGCGTGGATAATGAGCAGTTCTTC. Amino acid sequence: CASSLLSGSVDNEQFF.

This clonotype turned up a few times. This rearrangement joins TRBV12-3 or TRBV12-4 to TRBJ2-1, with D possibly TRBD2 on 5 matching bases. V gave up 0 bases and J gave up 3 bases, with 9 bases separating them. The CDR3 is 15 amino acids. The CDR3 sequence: CASSLALDYYNEQFF. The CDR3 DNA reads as TGTGCCAGCAGTTTAGCGCTAGACTACTACAATGAGCAGTTCTTC.

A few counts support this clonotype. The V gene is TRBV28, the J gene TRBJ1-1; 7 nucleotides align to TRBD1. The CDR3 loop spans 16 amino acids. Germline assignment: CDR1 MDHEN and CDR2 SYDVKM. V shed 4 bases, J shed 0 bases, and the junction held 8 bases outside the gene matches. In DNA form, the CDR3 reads TGTGCCAGCAGTTCCCGGGACAGCCCTCTGAACACTGAAGCTTTCTTT. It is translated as CASSSRDSPLNTEAFF.

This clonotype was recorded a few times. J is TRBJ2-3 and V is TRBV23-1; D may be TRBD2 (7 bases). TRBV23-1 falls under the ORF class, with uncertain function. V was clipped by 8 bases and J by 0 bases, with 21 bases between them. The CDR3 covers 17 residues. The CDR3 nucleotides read TGCGCCAGCCCCTCGCCGGGGGGCAGGACGAGCACAGATACGCAGTATTTT. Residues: CASPSPGGRTSTDTQYF.

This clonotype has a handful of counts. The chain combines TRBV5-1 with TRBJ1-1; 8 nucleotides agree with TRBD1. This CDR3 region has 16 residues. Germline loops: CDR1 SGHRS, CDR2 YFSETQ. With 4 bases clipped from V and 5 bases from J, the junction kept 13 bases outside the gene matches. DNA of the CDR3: TGCGCCAGCAGCCCAGGGACAGGAGGGAGGTGGACTGAAGCTTTCTTT. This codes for CASSPGTGGRWTEAFF.

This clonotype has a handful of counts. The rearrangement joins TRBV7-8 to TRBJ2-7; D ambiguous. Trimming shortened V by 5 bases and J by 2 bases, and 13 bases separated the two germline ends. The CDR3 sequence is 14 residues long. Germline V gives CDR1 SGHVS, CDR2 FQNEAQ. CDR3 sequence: CASSVDPGTYEQYV. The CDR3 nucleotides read TGTGCCAGCAGCGTAGACCCAGGAACCTACGAGCAGTACGTC.

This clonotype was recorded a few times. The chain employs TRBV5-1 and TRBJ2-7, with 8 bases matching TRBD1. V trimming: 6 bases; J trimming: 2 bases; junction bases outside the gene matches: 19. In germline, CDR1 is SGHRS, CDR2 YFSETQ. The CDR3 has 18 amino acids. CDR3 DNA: TGCGCCAGCACCTTCGGACCAATCTCGGGACAGGCAACCTACGAGCAGTACTTC. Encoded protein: CASTFGPISGQATYEQYF.

This chain's CDR3 is CASSLGPHAYEQYV. CDR3 sequence (DNA): TGTGCCAGCAGTTTAGGGCCCCATGCCTACGAGCAGTACGTC. This sequence joins TRBV12-3 or TRBV12-4 and TRBJ2-7; D is uncertain. V was clipped by 1 base and J by 2 bases, with 9 bases between them. CDR3 size: 14 residues.

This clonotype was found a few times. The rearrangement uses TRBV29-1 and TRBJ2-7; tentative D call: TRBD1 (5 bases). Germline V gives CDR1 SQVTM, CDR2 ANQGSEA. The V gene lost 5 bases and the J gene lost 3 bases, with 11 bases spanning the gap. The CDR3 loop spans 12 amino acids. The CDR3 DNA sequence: TGCAGCGTTCGACAGTTAAACTACGAGCAGTACTTC. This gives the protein CSVRQLNYEQYF.

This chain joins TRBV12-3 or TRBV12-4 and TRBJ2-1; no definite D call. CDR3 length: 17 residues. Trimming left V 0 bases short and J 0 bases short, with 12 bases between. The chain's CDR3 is CASSLARATHSYNEQFF. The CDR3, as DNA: TGTGCCAGCAGTTTAGCAAGGGCTACTCACTCCTACAATGAGCAGTTCTTC.

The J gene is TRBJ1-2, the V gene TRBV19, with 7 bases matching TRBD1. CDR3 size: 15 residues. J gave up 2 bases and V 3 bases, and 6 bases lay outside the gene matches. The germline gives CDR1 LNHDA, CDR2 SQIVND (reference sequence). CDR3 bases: TGTGCCAGTAGTATCCGCGAACAGGGGAACTATGGCTACACCTTC. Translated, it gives CASSIREQGNYGYTF.

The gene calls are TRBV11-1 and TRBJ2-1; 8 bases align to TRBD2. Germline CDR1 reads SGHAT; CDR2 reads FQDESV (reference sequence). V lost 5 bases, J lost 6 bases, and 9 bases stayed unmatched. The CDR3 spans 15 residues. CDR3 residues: CASSHHRLAGNEQFF. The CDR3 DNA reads TGTGCCAGCAGCCACCACCGCCTAGCGGGCAATGAGCAGTTCTTC. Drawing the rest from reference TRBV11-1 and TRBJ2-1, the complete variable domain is EAEVAQSPRYKITEKSQAVAFWCDPISGHATLYWYRQILGQGPELLVQFQDESVVDDSQLPKDRFSAERLKGVDSTLKIQPAELGDSAMYLCASSHHRLAGNEQFFGPGTRLTVL.

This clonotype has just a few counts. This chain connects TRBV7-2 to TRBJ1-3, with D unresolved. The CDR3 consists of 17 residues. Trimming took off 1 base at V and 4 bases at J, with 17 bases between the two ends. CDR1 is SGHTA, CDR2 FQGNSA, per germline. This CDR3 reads CASSLVLRAFLGNTIYF. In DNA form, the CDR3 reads TGTGCCAGCAGCTTAGTCCTCCGAGCCTTTTTAGGAAACACCATATATTTT.

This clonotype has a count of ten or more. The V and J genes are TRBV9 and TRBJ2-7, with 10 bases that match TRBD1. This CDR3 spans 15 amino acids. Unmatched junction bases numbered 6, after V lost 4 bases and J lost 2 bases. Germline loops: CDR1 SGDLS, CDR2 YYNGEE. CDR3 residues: CASSLTGGPTYEQYF. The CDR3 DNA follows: TGTGCCAGCAGCCTGACAGGGGGCCCGACCTACGAGCAGTACTTC. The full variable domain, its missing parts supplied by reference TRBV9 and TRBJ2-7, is DSGVTQTPKHLITATGQRVTLRCSPRSGDLSVYWYQQSLDQGLQFLIQYYNGEERAKGNILERFSAQQFPDLHSELNLSSLELGDSALYFCASSLTGGPTYEQYFGPGTRLTVT.

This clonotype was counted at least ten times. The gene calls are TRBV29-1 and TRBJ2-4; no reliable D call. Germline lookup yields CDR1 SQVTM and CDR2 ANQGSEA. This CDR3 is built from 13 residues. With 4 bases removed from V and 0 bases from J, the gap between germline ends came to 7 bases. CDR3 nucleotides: TGCAGCGTTGTTAGTCTAGCCAAAAACATTCAGTACTTC. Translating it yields CSVVSLAKNIQYF.

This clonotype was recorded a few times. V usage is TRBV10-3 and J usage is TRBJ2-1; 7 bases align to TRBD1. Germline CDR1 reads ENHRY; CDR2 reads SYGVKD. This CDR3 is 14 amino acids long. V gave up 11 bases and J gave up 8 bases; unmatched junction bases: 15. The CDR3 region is CAVARGPTFDEQFF. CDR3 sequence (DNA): TGTGCCGTAGCAAGGGGGCCGACCTTCGATGAGCAGTTCTTC.

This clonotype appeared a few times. The CDR3 DNA is TGTGCCAGCAGCCCCTACCTGGGACAGGGGTGGGAGCAGTACTTC. Translation: CASSPYLGQGWEQYF. The J gene is TRBJ2-7, the V gene TRBV4-2; 10 bases are a match to TRBD1. CDR1 and CDR2 (germline): LGHNA, YNFKEQ. CDR3 length equals 15 residues. Trimming removed 4 bases from V and 7 bases from J; junction bases left unmatched: 10.

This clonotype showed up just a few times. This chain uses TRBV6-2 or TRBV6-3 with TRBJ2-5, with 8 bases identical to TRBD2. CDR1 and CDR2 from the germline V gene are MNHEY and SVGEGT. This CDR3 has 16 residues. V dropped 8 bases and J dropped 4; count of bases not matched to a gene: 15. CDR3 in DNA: TGTGCCAGCTGGTCTACCTCTTTAGCGGGAACAGAGACCCAGTACTTC. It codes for CASWSTSLAGTETQYF.

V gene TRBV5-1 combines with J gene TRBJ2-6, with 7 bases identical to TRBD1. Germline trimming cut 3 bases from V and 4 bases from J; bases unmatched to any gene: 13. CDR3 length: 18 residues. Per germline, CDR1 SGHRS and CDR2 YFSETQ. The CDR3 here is CASSWSGTVLWGANVLTF. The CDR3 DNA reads TGCGCCAGCAGCTGGTCCGGGACAGTGCTTTGGGGGGCCAACGTCCTGACTTTC.

Written as DNA, the CDR3 is TGTGCCAGCAGCACTAAGGACAATTTCTACGAGCAGTACTTC. This codes for CASSTKDNFYEQYF. The chain carries TRBV7-9 and TRBJ2-7, with a weak D call TRBD1 (5 bases). Per germline, CDR1 SEHNR and CDR2 FQNEAQ (reference sequence). The CDR3 runs to 14 residues. V lost 5 bases and J lost 3, with 14 bases in between. Based on the CDR3 plus reference TRBV7-9 and TRBJ2-7, the full variable domain is DTGVSQNPRHKITKRGQNVTFRCDPISEHNRLYWYRQTLGQGPEFLTYFQNEAQLEKSRLLSDRFSAERPKGSFSTLEIQRTEQGDSAMYLCASSTKDNFYEQYFGPGTRLTVT.

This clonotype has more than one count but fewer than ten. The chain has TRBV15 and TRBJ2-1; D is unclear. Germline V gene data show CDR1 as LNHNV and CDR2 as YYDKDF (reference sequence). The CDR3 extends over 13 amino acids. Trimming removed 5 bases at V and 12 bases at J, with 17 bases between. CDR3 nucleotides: TGTGCCACCAGCCGAACCCGCATAGTTGGGCAGTTCTTC. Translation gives CATSRTRIVGQFF. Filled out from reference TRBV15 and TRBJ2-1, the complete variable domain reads DAMVIQNPRYQVTQFGKPVTLSCSQTLNHNVMYWYQQKSSQAPKLLFHYYDKDFNNEADTPDNFQSRRPNTSFCFLDIRSPGLGDTAMYLCATSRTRIVGQFFGPGTRLTVL.